This T cell receptor (beta chain) was captured in a study of cytomegalovirus exposure and HLA in healthy donors. Study-level findings and limits: In a later analysis, common viral pathogens appeared linked to several of the most significant clusters. For cytomegalovirus status, the classifier reportedly gave diagnoses with high specificity and sensitivity. V- and J-gene trimming in TCR beta was tied to a missense DCLRE1C variant by an analysis performed later.

60 Vbeta and 13 Jbeta primers were used in PCR. The method was immunoSEQ multiplex PCR; TCRdb's version includes in-frame clones alone and lacks a portion of them. There are over 110,000 clones in the sample; under 90% occur only once, and just over 4.5% lies in the top ten. As to this clone: As yet, its antigen is unknown.

Per the germline V gene, CDR1 is WNHNN and CDR2 is SYGVQD (reference sequence). The V gene end was trimmed by 0 bases and the J gene end by 4 bases; junction bases not matched to a gene: 18. CDR3 size: 22 residues. The TCR sequence derives from a man in his forties in good health and CMV-seronegative. Material for sequencing was PBMCs. The rearrangement links TRBV10-1 to TRBJ2-3, with TRBD2 identical over 14 bases. As DNA, the CDR3 is TGCGCCAGCAGTGAGTCGGGGACTAGCGGGGGCGGGGACACACAGTTGGCAGATACGCAGTATTTT. Its translation is CASSESGTSGGGDTQLADTQYF.